One and the same sample provided the 19 T cell receptor beta chains below, sequenced in a study of response to subunit inactivated influenza vaccine. Using its own MiXCR run on the RT-PCR reads, TCRdb lists one record per CDR3 protein. This sample yields 500,000 to 600,000 distinct CDR3 sequences, of which 13% are seen a single time; about an eighth belongs to the top ten. This specimen was PBMCs from blood, taken about 6 weeks after vaccination. The source is a man in his fifties who received an inactivated influenza vaccine.

The chain joins TRBV24-1 to TRBJ2-1, with 10 positions matching TRBD2. The CDR3 is made up of 16 amino acids. Germline values: CDR1 KGHDR, CDR2 SFDVKD. The junction had 5 bases not matched to a gene; V was cut back by 0 bases and J by 7 bases. CDR3 in amino acids: CATSDLLAGGINEQFF. The CDR3 DNA reads TGTGCCACCAGTGATTTGTTAGCGGGGGGCATAAATGAGCAGTTCTTC.

This clonotype was counted at least ten times. The chain is built from TRBV4-3 and TRBJ2-1; TRBD2 aligns across 11 bases. This CDR3 comprises 19 residues. CDR1 LGHNA and CDR2 YSLEER come from the germline V gene. Losses at the gene ends were 3 bases for V and 4 bases for J; bases not matched to a gene: 14. CDR3 DNA sequence: TGCGCCAGCAGCCAGATTAGCGGGGGGGCCCAGTATTCATACAATGAGCAGTTCTTC. This translates into CASSQISGGAQYSYNEQFF.

V gene TRBV18 combines with J gene TRBJ2-7; D perhaps matches TRBD1 (6 bases). V shed 3 bases and J shed 5 bases, with 8 bases lying between them. CDR1 is KGHSH and CDR2 is LQKENI in the germline V gene. This CDR3 has 12 residues. CDR3 DNA: TGTGCCAGCTCACCTTCAGGGGACGAGCAGTACTTC. The encoded protein is CASSPSGDEQYF.

The chain couples TRBV7-9 to TRBJ1-1; D perhaps matches TRBD1 (5 bases). Germline CDR1 and CDR2: SEHNR and FQNEAQ (reference sequence). The V end lost 4 bases, the J end lost 8 bases, and 11 bases lay between the germline ends. The CDR3 is 12 residues long. The CDR3: CASSSGPGEAFF. The CDR3 nucleotides are TGTGCCAGCAGCTCTGGCCCAGGGGAAGCTTTCTTT. The complete variable domain, with remaining parts taken from reference TRBV7-9 and TRBJ1-1, reads DTGVSQNPRHKITKRGQNVTFRCDPISEHNRLYWYRQTLGQGPEFLTYFQNEAQLEKSRLLSDRFSAERPKGSFSTLEIQRTEQGDSAMYLCASSSGPGEAFFGQGTRLTVV.

This clonotype occurred a few times. The rearrangement uses TRBV5-1 and TRBJ2-1, with a possible D match to TRBD2 (5 bases). The V gene lost 3 bases and the J gene lost 10 bases, with 20 bases spanning the gap. This CDR3 comprises 15 residues. In germline, CDR1 is SGHRS, CDR2 YFSETQ. CDR3 residues: CASSSGTRGTTEQFF. CDR3 nucleotides: TGCGCCAGCAGCTCGGGAACGCGTGGTACGACAGAGCAGTTCTTC.

At least ten counts were recorded for this clonotype. This sequence joins TRBV5-1 and TRBJ2-1; TRBD2 matches at 10 bases. This CDR3 contains 15 residues. V lost 1 base and J lost 6; bases outside the gene matches: 4. Germline lookup yields CDR1 SGHRS and CDR2 YFSETQ. CDR3 bases: TGCGCCAGCAGCTTGATAGCGGGGGGCACCAATGAGCAGTTCTTC. It codes for CASSLIAGGTNEQFF. The variable domain in full, completed from reference TRBV5-1 and TRBJ2-1, reads KAGVTQTPRYLIKTRGQQVTLSCSPISGHRSVSWYQQTPGQGLQFLFEYFSETQRNKGNFPGRFSGRQFSNSRSEMNVSTLELGDSALYLCASSLIAGGTNEQFFGPGTRLTVL.

V usage is TRBV28 and J usage is TRBJ2-7; 9 positions agree with TRBD1. The V gene's germline CDR1 is MDHEN and CDR2 SYDVKM. The CDR3 extends over 16 amino acids. With 6 bases clipped from V and 2 bases from J, the junction kept 11 bases outside the gene matches. The CDR3 loop is CASSPQDRGLTYEQYF. As DNA, the CDR3 is TGTGCCAGCAGCCCCCAGGACAGGGGACTCACCTACGAGCAGTACTTC.

This chain uses TRBV7-2 with TRBJ2-1; TRBD2 matches at 9 bases. Unmatched junction bases numbered 1, after V lost 1 base and J lost 6 bases. This CDR3 has 14 amino acids. Per the germline V gene, CDR1 is SGHTA and CDR2 is FQGNSA. CDR3 sequence: CASSLGGRGNEQFF. In DNA form, the CDR3 reads TGTGCCAGCAGCTTAGGCGGGAGGGGCAATGAGCAGTTCTTC. Supplemented by reference TRBV7-2 and TRBJ2-1, the full variable domain reads GAGVSQSPSNKVTEKGKDVELRCDPISGHTALYWYRQSLGQGLEFLIYFQGNSAPDKSGLPSDRFSAERTGGSVSTLTIQRTQQEDSAVYLCASSLGGRGNEQFFGPGTRLTVL.

This chain uses TRBV6-5 with TRBJ2-1; D gene unclear. Trimming shortened V by 5 bases and J by 7 bases, and 21 bases separated the two germline ends. The CDR3 is made up of 16 amino acids. Looked up from germline, CDR1 is MNHEY and CDR2 is SVGAGI. The CDR3 DNA is TGTGCCAGCAGTGATTCGAGGAGCCCTCCCTGGAATGAGCAGTTCTTC. The encoded protein is CASSDSRSPPWNEQFF.

This rearrangement joins TRBV3-1 to TRBJ2-1, with 12 bases identical to TRBD2. Trimming removed 4 bases from V and 7 bases from J; junction bases left unmatched: 11. The CDR3 sequence is 17 residues long. Germline CDR1 LGHDT, CDR2 YNNKEL (reference sequence). The CDR3 sequence is CASSPRPGLAGWNEQFF. The CDR3 DNA is TGTGCCAGCAGCCCACGACCCGGACTAGCGGGATGGAATGAGCAGTTCTTC.

This clonotype showed up just a few times. This chain connects TRBV7-9 to TRBJ2-1; 10 bases map to TRBD1. The length of the CDR3 is 14 residues. Germline CDR1 and CDR2: SEHNR and FQNEAQ (reference sequence). With V trimmed by 5 bases and J by 10 bases, 8 bases remained unmatched. CDR3 sequence reads: CASSLGQGGIEQFF. The CDR3, as DNA: TGTGCCAGCAGCCTAGGACAGGGGGGAATCGAGCAGTTCTTC.

This clonotype was counted ten times or more. The chain uses TRBV28 and TRBJ1-5; D might be TRBD1 (6 bases). Germline V gene data show CDR1 as MDHEN and CDR2 as SYDVKM. This CDR3 is built from 15 residues. V lost 6 bases to trimming and J lost 6 bases, with 18 bases between them. The CDR3 reads CASRGYRDIGQPQHF. DNA of the CDR3: TGTGCCAGCAGGGGGTACAGGGACATAGGTCAGCCCCAGCATTTT.

This clonotype was counted many times. V and J are TRBV29-1 and TRBJ1-1; D gene unclear. The CDR3 has 14 residues. The germline gives CDR1 SQVTM, CDR2 ANQGSEA. V was cut by 6 bases and J by 0 bases, with 14 bases left in between. The CDR3 region is CSVSRSLMNTEAFF. CDR3 sequence (DNA): TGCAGCGTGTCCAGATCCCTAATGAACACTGAAGCTTTCTTT.

Details on this clonotype: One base away lies a much larger clone, so this may be a sequencing read error. This rearrangement joins TRBV7-9 to TRBJ2-3; 7 bases are a match to TRBD1. The germline CDR1 and CDR2 sequences are SEHNR and FQNEAQ (reference sequence). V dropped 6 bases and J dropped 5; count of bases not matched to a gene: 5. This CDR3 is built from 13 residues. DNA of the CDR3: TGTGCCAGCAGGTTGACAGGGAGAGATACGCAGTATTTT. Residues: CASRLTGRDTQYF. Filled out from reference TRBV7-9 and TRBJ2-3, the complete variable domain reads DTGVSQNPRHKITKRGQNVTFRCDPISEHNRLYWYRQTLGQGPEFLTYFQNEAQLEKSRLLSDRFSAERPKGSFSTLEIQRTEQGDSAMYLCASRLTGRDTQYFGPGTRLTVL.

The chain links TRBV5-1 to TRBJ2-5; D is undetermined. The CDR3 loop spans 15 amino acids. CDR1 and CDR2 from the germline V gene are SGHRS and YFSETQ. Trimming removed 4 bases from V and 2 bases from J, with 15 bases in between. The CDR3, as DNA: TGCGCCAGCAGCATAGGGCCCTTGGGGCAAGAGACCCAGTACTTC. Translating it yields CASSIGPLGQETQYF.

Ten or more counts support this clonotype. The chain carries TRBV4-2 and TRBJ1-5; D uncertain. Trimming shortened V by 0 bases and J by 7 bases, and 7 bases separated the two germline ends. The V gene's germline CDR1 is LGHNA and CDR2 YNFKEQ. The CDR3 sequence is 13 residues long. The CDR3 region has the DNA TGTGCCAGCAGCCAAGATAGGGCCCAGCCCCAGCATTTT. Its protein is CASSQDRAQPQHF.

In this sample, this clonotype turned up many times. The rearrangement links TRBV5-1 to TRBJ2-5; TRBD2 matches at 10 bases. The V gene end was trimmed by 4 bases and the J gene end by 5 bases; junction bases not matched to a gene: 11. CDR1 SGHRS and CDR2 YFSETQ come from the germline V gene. The CDR3 totals 16 residues. CDR3 DNA: TGCGCCAGCAGCCCGAGGCCTAGCGGGAGATCGGAGACCCAGTACTTC. It specifies CASSPRPSGRSETQYF.

A remark on this clonotype: One end of the junction fails to match germline, which may point to a read error. The chain couples TRBV5-6 to TRBJ2-3; D remains ambiguous. This CDR3 comprises 14 residues. CDR1 is SGHDT and CDR2 is YYEEEE in the germline V gene. DNA for the CDR3: TGTGCCAGCAGCTTGGTTCTTAGCACAGATACACAGTATTTT. This sequence encodes CASSLVLSTDTQYF.

This clonotype was seen many times. The rearrangement joins TRBV28 to TRBJ2-3; D may be TRBD1 (6 bases). Germline-derived CDR1 and CDR2 are MDHEN and SYDVKM. The CDR3 consists of 14 residues. V was clipped by 6 bases and J by 0 bases, with 10 bases between them. The CDR3 DNA reads as TGTGCCAGCAGCCCACAGGGTAGCACAGATACGCAGTATTTT. Its translation is CASSPQGSTDTQYF.